The following is a T cell receptor (beta chain) sequence with its context. TCRdb re-analyzed the 5' RACE reads; it lists each CDR3 protein once, without DNA. The sample spans 120,000 to 150,000 distinct CDR3 sequences; the ten largest clones claim under 2.5%. In germline, CDR1 is SGHRS, CDR2 YFSETQ. The CDR3 loop spans 15 amino acids. These data come from a study of monozygotic twins with inflammatory bowel disease. The genes are TRBV5-1 and TRBJ2-6. The specimen was blood. The receptor was isolated from a human donor with ulcerative colitis or Crohn's disease, or a healthy co-twin of an affected twin (not recorded which). The CDR3 here is CASSLGVAGANVLTF.